These T cell receptor beta chains were read from a single sample in a study of T cells in Graves' hyperthyroidism and ophthalmopathy. TCRdb reprocessed the multiplex PCR reads with MiXCR, giving one entry per CDR3 protein. The profile shows a few hundred thousand distinct CDR3 sequences, about 13% of them singletons. Material for sequencing was blood. The receptors were gathered from a woman in her late teens or twenties with Graves' hyperthyroidism. The CDR3 runs from the conserved cysteine through the conserved F or W. The D gene is left open where the match is weak. Some rows have no size entry. The others give once, few or many, or a class for an expanded clone.

many,TRBJ2-1,TRBV6-2/TRBV6-3,TRBD2,TGTGCCAGCAGTCCACCTGGGACTAAGGGCAATGAGCAGTTCTTC,CASSPPGTKGNEQFF
many,TRBJ2-7,TRBV6-1,.,TGTGCCACGACCCGGGGCTCCCCCTACGAGCAGTACTTC,CATTRGSPYEQYF
many,TRBJ2-1,TRBV11-2,.,TGTGCCAGCAGCTTAGATGTTAGCGTCTACAATGAGCAGTTCTTC,CASSLDVSVYNEQFF
few,TRBJ1-1,TRBV5-5,.,TGTGCCAGCAGCTTGGACGCTGAAGCTTTCTTT,CASSLDAEAFF
many,TRBJ2-7,TRBV11-2,.,TGTGCCAGCAGCTTAGTAACCGGGACCTCCTACGAGCAGTACTTC,CASSLVTGTSYEQYF
many,TRBJ1-1,TRBV19,.,TGTGCCAGTAGTATAGGGGTCACGAACACTGAAGCTTTCTTT,CASSIGVTNTEAFF
few,TRBJ1-5,TRBV24-1,.,TGTGCCACCAGTGATTTATACGGGGTTGGGCCCCAGCATTTT,CATSDLYGVGPQHF
.,TRBJ1-4,TRBV9,TRBD1,TGTGCCAGCAGCGTGACAGGGGGGACTGAAAAACTGTTTTTT,CASSVTGGTEKLFF
.,TRBJ2-7,TRBV5-1,.,TGCGCCAGCAGCTTCCAGGGGAGATACGAGCAGTACTTC,CASSFQGRYEQYF
.,TRBJ2-7,TRBV4-2,TRBD2,TGTGCCAGCAGCCAAGGAGGGCCTAGCGGGAGTTCATCCTACGAGCAGTACTTC,CASSQGGPSGSSSYEQYF
many,TRBJ2-3,TRBV20-1,.,TGCAGTGCTAGTAAGCCCGGCCCGAGGGCAGATACGCAGTATTTT,CSASKPGPRADTQYF
once,TRBJ1-2,TRBV7-8,.,TGCGCCAGCAGCCAAGCCGCGGAAGCCATGGGGGGCTATGGCTACACCTTC,CASSQAAEAMGGYGYTF
.,TRBJ1-5,TRBV12-3/TRBV12-4,.,TGTGCCAGCAGGGGGACTGCAGCGGGGCAGCCCCAGCATTTT,CASRGTAAGQPQHF
few,TRBJ2-2,TRBV5-4,TRBD2,TGTGCCAGCAGCTTGGCCGGCAGCGGGAGTATAACCGGGGAGCTGTTTTTT,CASSLAGSGSITGELFF
.,TRBJ2-2,TRBV5-6,TRBD1,TGTGCCAGCAGCTTAGGGGGCGCATGGACCGGGGAGCTGTTTTTT,CASSLGGAWTGELFF
.,TRBJ1-5,TRBV20-1,.,TGCAGTGCACGGGACGGACTCAATCAGCCCCAGCATTTT,CSARDGLNQPQHF
.,TRBJ1-4,TRBV3-1,.,TGTGCCAGCAGCCAAGAATGGCAGGGCCCCGCTAATGAAAAACTGTTTTTT,CASSQEWQGPANEKLFF
.,TRBJ2-3,TRBV28,TRBD1,TGTGCCAGCAGTTTACCTGCACCTGGGACAGGGCTCTCCGATACGCAGTATTTT,CASSLPAPGTGLSDTQYF
many,TRBJ2-7,TRBV7-8,.,TGTGCCAGCAGCTTAGCGCAATCATACTCCTACGAGCAGTACTTC,CASSLAQSYSYEQYF
few,TRBJ2-7,TRBV6-1,TRBD1,TGTGCCAGCAGCCGAACTTGGGACAGCTACGAGCAGTACTTC,CASSRTWDSYEQYF
.,TRBJ2-7,TRBV5-1,.,TGCGCCAGCAGCTTGCGTGCAGGGACCCACGAGCAGTACTTC,CASSLRAGTHEQYF
many,TRBJ2-3,TRBV6-1,TRBD2,TGTGCCAGCAGGCAACCTCCTAGCGGGAGGGCCGGCCCAGATACGCAGTATTTT,CASRQPPSGRAGPDTQYF
many,TRBJ1-2,TRBV27,.,TGTGCCAGCAGGGACCCCAACTATGGCTACACCTTC,CASRDPNYGYTF
.,TRBJ2-2,TRBV6-5,TRBD2,TGTGCCAGCAGTTACTCGACTCAGCGGACTAGCGGAGGAACCGGGGAGCTGTTTTTT,CASSYSTQRTSGGTGELFF
many,TRBJ2-1,TRBV20-1,.,TGCAGTGCTAGAGGCCTAGCGTTCAATGAGCAGTTCTTC,CSARGLAFNEQFF
many,TRBJ1-6,TRBV7-2,.,TGTGCCAGCAGCCCAGTACGTTCACCCCTCCACTTT,CASSPVRSPLHF
many,TRBJ1-2,TRBV28,.,TGTGCCAGCAGTTTATCACTACTGAACTATGGCTACACCTTC,CASSLSLLNYGYTF
many,TRBJ1-2,TRBV28,TRBD1,TGTGCCGGCACACCCTTGGGACAGCCCTATGGCTACACCTTC,CAGTPLGQPYGYTF
many,TRBJ2-7,TRBV7-8,TRBD1,TGTGCCAGCAGCTGGGCCAGGGGGCAGGGCGAGCAGTACTTC,CASSWARGQGEQYF
many,TRBJ2-7,TRBV4-3,.,TGCGCCAGCAGCCAAGGATGGGGCGCACTGGAGAACGAGCAGTACTTC,CASSQGWGALENEQYF
many,TRBJ1-1,TRBV5-1,TRBD1,TGCGCCAGCAGTACGGGACAGGGGTACACTGAAGCTTTCTTT,CASSTGQGYTEAFF
many,TRBJ2-5,TRBV6-1,.,TGTGCCAGCAGCGAGACCCGAGAGACCCAGTACTTC,CASSETRETQYF
.,TRBJ2-2,TRBV19,.,TGTGCCAGTAGTTCCAGTCCCCAAAGGCTTAACACCGGGGAGCTGTTTTTT,CASSSSPQRLNTGELFF
.,TRBJ2-7,TRBV30,.,TGTGCCTGGAGTAGAGCGCGCGAGCAGTACTTC,CAWSRAREQYF
.,TRBJ2-5,TRBV20-1,.,TGCAGTGCTAAAAGGACACCCCTAAGAGAGACCCAGTACTTC,CSAKRTPLRETQYF
.,TRBJ2-1,TRBV2,TRBD1,TGTGCCAGCAGTCAGAACCCGGGACAGGGTTCATACAATGAGCAGTTCTTC,CASSQNPGQGSYNEQFF
.,TRBJ2-6,TRBV6-4,.,TGTGCCAGCAGTGACACAAGTATCTCTGGGGCCAACGTCCTGACTTTC,CASSDTSISGANVLTF
many,TRBJ2-3,TRBV11-1,.,TGTGCCAGCAGCCAGTGGGTTAATACGCAGTATTTT,CASSQWVNTQYF
.,TRBJ2-7,TRBV20-1,TRBD2,TGCAGTGCTAGACCTGAGAGCGGGGGGTACGAGCAGTACTTC,CSARPESGGYEQYF
few,TRBJ1-1,TRBV25-1,TRBD1,TGTGCCAGCAGTGAAGGACAGGGTGGAGTAAACACTGAAGCTTTCTTT,CASSEGQGGVNTEAFF
many,TRBJ2-7,TRBV4-1,.,TGCGCCAGCAGCCAAGTGCAGGGCCCCTCCGAGCAGTACTTC,CASSQVQGPSEQYF
few,TRBJ2-3,TRBV5-1,TRBD2,TGCGCCAGCAATAGCGGGAGCTTAAGGGATACGCAGTATTTT,CASNSGSLRDTQYF
.,TRBJ2-1,TRBV20-1,TRBD2,TGCAGTGCTAGAGCGGATCGGGGTAGCGGGGGCTACAATGAGCAGTTCTTC,CSARADRGSGGYNEQFF
many,TRBJ1-1,TRBV6-1,.,TGTGCCAGCAGGCCCACAGCTAACACTGAAGCTTTCTTT,CASRPTANTEAFF
few,TRBJ1-3,TRBV3-1,.,TGTGCCAGCAGCCAGGACAGAAGGAGCTCTGGAAACACCATATATTTT,CASSQDRRSSGNTIYF
few,TRBJ2-4,TRBV20-1,TRBD2,TGCAGTGCGCAGGTAGCGGGAGCCAAAAACATTCAGTACTTC,CSAQVAGAKNIQYF
once,TRBJ1-1,TRBV28,.,TGTGCCAGCAGCAATCCGGCACCTGTCGAAGCTTTCTTT,CASSNPAPVEAFF
.,TRBJ2-7,TRBV10-1,TRBD2,TGCGCCAGCAGTTTTTCGCGGGAGAGTAACGAGCAGTACTTC,CASSFSRESNEQYF
.,TRBJ1-2,TRBV11-2,.,TGTGCCAGCAGCTTAGGACAGTCCCTATATGGCTACACCTTC,CASSLGQSLYGYTF
many,TRBJ1-2,TRBV20-1,.,TGCAGTGCTAACAAACAGGGTGCAAGCTATGGCTACACCTTC,CSANKQGASYGYTF
many,TRBJ2-1,TRBV20-1,.,TGCAGTGCTAGAGATTGGGAAGGCCGCAGTGAGCAGTTCTTC,CSARDWEGRSEQFF
few,TRBJ1-1,TRBV19,.,TGTGCCAGTAGTATCAGGGACACCGCTTTTATGAACACTGAAGCTTTCTTT,CASSIRDTAFMNTEAFF
many,TRBJ1-1,TRBV20-1,.,TGCAGTGCGGTCGAGTTGAACACTGAAGCTTTCTTT,CSAVELNTEAFF
.,TRBJ2-7,TRBV3-1,TRBD2,TGTGCCAGCAGCCCTTGGGTCGGACTAGCGGGAGGATACGAGCAGTACTTC,CASSPWVGLAGGYEQYF
many,TRBJ1-1,TRBV5-6,.,TGTGCCAGCAGCTTGCCCCGGGCGCTGAACACTGAAGCTTTCTTT,CASSLPRALNTEAFF